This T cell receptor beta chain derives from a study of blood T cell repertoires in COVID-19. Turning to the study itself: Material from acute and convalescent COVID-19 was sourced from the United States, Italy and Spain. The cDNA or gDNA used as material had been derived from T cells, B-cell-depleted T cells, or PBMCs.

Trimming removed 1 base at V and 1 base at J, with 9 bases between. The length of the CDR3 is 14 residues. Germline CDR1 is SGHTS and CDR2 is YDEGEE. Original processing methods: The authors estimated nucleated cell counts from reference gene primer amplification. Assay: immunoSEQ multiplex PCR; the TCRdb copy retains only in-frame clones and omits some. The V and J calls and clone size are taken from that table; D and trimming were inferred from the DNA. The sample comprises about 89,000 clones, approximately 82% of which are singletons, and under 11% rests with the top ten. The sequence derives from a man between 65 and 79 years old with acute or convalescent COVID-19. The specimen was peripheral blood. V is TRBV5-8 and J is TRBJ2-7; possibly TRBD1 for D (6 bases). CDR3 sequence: CASSLTGQSYEQYF. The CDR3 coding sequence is TGTGCCAGCAGCTTGACAGGGCAATCCTACGAGCAGTACTTC.